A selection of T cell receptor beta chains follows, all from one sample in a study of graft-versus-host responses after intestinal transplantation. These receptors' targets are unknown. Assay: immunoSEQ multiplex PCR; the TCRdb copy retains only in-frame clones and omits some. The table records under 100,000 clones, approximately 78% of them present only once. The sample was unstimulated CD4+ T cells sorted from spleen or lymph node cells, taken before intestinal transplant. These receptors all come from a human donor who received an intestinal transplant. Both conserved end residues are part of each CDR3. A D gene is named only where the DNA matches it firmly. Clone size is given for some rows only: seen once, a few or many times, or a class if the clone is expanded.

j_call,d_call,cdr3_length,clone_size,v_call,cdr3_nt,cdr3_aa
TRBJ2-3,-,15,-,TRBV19,TGTGCCAGTAGTGGCCTTTTGGCTGTCCCGGATACGCAGTATTTT,CASSGLLAVPDTQYF
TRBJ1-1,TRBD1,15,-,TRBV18,TGTGCCAGCTCACCACGCGGACAGGGAGGGTCTGAAGCTTTCTTT,CASSPRGQGGSEAFF
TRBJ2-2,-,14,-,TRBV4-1,TGCGCCAGCAGCCAAGGGGGGGTCTCCGGGGAGCTGTTTTTT,CASSQGGVSGELFF
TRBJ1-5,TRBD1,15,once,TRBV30,TGTGCCTGGAGGGGCGGGACAGGAGAACGCCAGCCCCAGCATTTT,CAWRGGTGERQPQHF
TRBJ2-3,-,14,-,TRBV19,TGTGCCAGTAGTATTTGGGGCCCCGGAGATACGCAGTATTTT,CASSIWGPGDTQYF
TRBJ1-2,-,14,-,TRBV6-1,TGTGCCAGCAGTGAAGCGCTTAAGGGGCTGGGCTACACCTTC,CASSEALKGLGYTF
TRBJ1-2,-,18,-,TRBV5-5,TGTGCCAGCAGCTTGGTGTCCGGCGGGATTGACCCGGCTTATGGCTACACCTTC,CASSLVSGGIDPAYGYTF
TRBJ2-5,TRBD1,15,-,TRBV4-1,TGCGCCAGCAGCCAAGACCACAGGGGGCGAGAGACCCAGTACTTC,CASSQDHRGRETQYF
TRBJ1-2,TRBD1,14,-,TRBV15,TGTGCCACCAGCAGAGATGTACAGGGGGATGGCTACACCTTC,CATSRDVQGDGYTF
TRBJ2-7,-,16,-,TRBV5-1,TGCGCCAGCAGCTTGGGGCCGGCAGGGAATTTTGGCGAGCAGTACTTC,CASSLGPAGNFGEQYF
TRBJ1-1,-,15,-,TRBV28,TGTGCCAGCAGTTTTTCACAGGGCCGGAACACTGAAGCTTTCTTT,CASSFSQGRNTEAFF
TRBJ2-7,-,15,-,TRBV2,TGTGCCAGCAGCACCGACCCGGGTGGTTCCTACGAGCAGTACTTC,CASSTDPGGSYEQYF
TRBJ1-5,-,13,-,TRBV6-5,TGTGCCAGCAGTTATAGTGAGAGTCAGCCCCAGCATTTT,CASSYSESQPQHF
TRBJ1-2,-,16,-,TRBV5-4,TGTGCCAGCAGCTTGCATACAGGGACGGCTAACTATGGCTACACCTTC,CASSLHTGTANYGYTF
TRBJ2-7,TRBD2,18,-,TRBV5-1,TGCGCCAGCAGCTTGGGGACATTAGCGGGGGGGCTCCCCTACGAGCAGTACTTC,CASSLGTLAGGLPYEQYF
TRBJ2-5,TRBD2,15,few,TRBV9,TGTGCCAGCAGCGTGGATAGCGGGAGGGGTGAGACCCAGTACTTC,CASSVDSGRGETQYF
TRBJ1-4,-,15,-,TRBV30,TGTGCCTGGGGGCCCCGGACGCCCGGGGGAGTAAAACTGTTTTTT,CAWGPRTPGGVKLFF
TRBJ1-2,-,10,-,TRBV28,TGTGCCACAGGCGGGTATGGCTACACCTTC,CATGGYGYTF
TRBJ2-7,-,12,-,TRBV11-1,TGTGCCAGCAGCTTAACCAGCTACGAGCAGTACTTC,CASSLTSYEQYF
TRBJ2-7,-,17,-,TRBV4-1,TGCGCCAGCAGCCAGCCTATCTTGCGCGGAGCCTCCTACGAGCAGTACTTC,CASSQPILRGASYEQYF
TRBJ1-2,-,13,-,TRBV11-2,TGTGCCAGCAGCTCAACAGGGAACTATGGCTACACCTTC,CASSSTGNYGYTF
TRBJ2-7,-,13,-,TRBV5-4,TGTGCCAGCAGCTTGGACAGGGTGGGGGAGCAGTACTTC,CASSLDRVGEQYF
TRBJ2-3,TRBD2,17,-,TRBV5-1,TGCGCCAGCAGCTTGGCCCAAACCCTAGCGGGTCCAGATACGCAGTATTTT,CASSLAQTLAGPDTQYF
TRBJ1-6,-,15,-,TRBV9,TGTGCCAGCAGCGTAGGAGGGAACTATAATTCACCCCTCCACTTT,CASSVGGNYNSPLHF
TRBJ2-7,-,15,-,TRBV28,TGTGCCAGCAGTTTATCCTTACAGGGTACCTACGAGCAGTACTTC,CASSLSLQGTYEQYF
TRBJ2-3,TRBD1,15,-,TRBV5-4,TGTGCCAGCAGCCTCCAGGGACAGCCCACAGATACGCAGTATTTT,CASSLQGQPTDTQYF
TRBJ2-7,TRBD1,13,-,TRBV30,TGTGCCTGGAGTACGGGACAGGGGTCCGAGCAGTACTTC,CAWSTGQGSEQYF
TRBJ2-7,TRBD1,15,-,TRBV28,TGTGCCAGCAGTCCTCCGGGACAGGGTTTCAACGAGCAGTACTTC,CASSPPGQGFNEQYF
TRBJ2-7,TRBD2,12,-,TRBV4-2,TGTGCCAGCGGGCTAGCGGGTGATGAGCAGTACTTC,CASGLAGDEQYF
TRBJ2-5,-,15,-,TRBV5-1,TGCGCCAGCAGCCGATTTCTGGGGGGACAGGAGACCCAGTACTTC,CASSRFLGGQETQYF
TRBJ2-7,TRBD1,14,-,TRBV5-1,TGCGCCAGCAGCTCCCAATGGGACAGTTTCGAGCAGTACTTC,CASSSQWDSFEQYF
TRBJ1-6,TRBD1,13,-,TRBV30,TGTGCCTCTAACTCAGGGGGCCATTCACCCCTCCACTTT,CASNSGGHSPLHF
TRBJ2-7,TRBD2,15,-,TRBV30,TGTGCCTGGAGTGTATCACTAGCGGGGGGGCGCGAGCAGTACTTC,CAWSVSLAGGREQYF
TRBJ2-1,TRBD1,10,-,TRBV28,TGTGCCAGCGAACAGGGGGAGCAGTTCTTC,CASEQGEQFF
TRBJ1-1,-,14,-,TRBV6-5,TGTGCCAGCAGTTACTCGACGCGGGACACTGAAGCTTTCTTT,CASSYSTRDTEAFF
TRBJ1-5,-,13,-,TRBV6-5,TGTGCCAGCAGTGAAGCGCTTATGAAGCCCCAGCATTTT,CASSEALMKPQHF
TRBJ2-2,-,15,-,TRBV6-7,TGTGCCAGCAGCGAGAACAGGGTTTGCACCGGGGAGCTGTTTTTT,CASSENRVCTGELFF
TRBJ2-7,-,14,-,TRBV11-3,TGTGCCAGCAGCTTAACAAGACAGTCCTACGAGCAGTACTTC,CASSLTRQSYEQYF
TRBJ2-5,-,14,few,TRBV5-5,TGTGCCAGCAGCCAAGGACACGTCCAAGAGACCCAGTACTTC,CASSQGHVQETQYF
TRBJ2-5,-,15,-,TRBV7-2,TGTGCCAGCAGCTTAGGGGCATCCCTCCAAGAGACCCAGTACTTC,CASSLGASLQETQYF
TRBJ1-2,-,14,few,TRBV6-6,TGTGCCAGCAGTTACTCGAAGTTTAGCTATGGCTACACCTTC,CASSYSKFSYGYTF
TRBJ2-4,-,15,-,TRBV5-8,TGTGCCAGCAGCTTTTTTTTTCTGGGACTAAACATTCAGTACTTC,CASSFFFLGLNIQYF
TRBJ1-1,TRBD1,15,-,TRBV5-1,TGCGCCAGCAGCTTGCAGGGACAGGGAAACACTGAAGCTTTCTTT,CASSLQGQGNTEAFF
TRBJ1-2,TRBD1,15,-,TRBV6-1,TGTGCCAGCAGTGCTCCGAGGGGGCTGTCCTATGGCTACACCTTC,CASSAPRGLSYGYTF
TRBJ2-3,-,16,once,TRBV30,TGTGCCTGGAGTGCTCTAGGGGATCTTGGGACAGATACGCAGTATTTT,CAWSALGDLGTDTQYF
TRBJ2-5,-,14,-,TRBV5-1,TGCGCCAGCAGCTTGGGAGCACCCCAAGAGACCCAGTACTTC,CASSLGAPQETQYF
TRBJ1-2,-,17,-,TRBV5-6,TGTGCCAGCAGCTCGATACGAACAGGGCAAGCTAACTATGGCTACACCTTC,CASSSIRTGQANYGYTF
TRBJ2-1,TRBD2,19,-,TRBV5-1,TGCGCCAGCAGCTCGATTCCGGGACTAGCGGCGAGCTCCTACAATGAGCAGTTCTTC,CASSSIPGLAASSYNEQFF